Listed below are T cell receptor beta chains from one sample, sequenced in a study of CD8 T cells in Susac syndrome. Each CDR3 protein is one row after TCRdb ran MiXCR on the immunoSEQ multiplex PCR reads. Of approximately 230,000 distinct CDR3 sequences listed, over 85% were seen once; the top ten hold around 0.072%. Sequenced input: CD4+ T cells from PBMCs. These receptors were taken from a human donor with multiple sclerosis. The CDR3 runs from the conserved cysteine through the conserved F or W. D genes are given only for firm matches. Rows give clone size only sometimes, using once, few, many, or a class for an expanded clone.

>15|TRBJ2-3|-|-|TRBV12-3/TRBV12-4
CASRSGTLTGDTQYF
TGTGCCAGCAGGTCCGGGACACTCACGGGAGATACGCAGTATTTT
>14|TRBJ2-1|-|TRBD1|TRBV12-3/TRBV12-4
CASRAGQAAHEQFF
TGTGCCAGCAGGGCGGGACAGGCGGCACATGAGCAGTTCTTC
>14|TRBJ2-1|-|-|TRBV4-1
CASSQAYSGVEQFF
TGCGCCAGCAGCCAAGCTTACTCGGGGGTTGAGCAGTTCTTC
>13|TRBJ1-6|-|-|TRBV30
CAWSAQTDSPLHF
TGTGCCTGGAGCGCCCAGACAGATTCACCCCTCCACTTT
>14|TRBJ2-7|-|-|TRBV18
CASSPARTSYEQYF
TGTGCCAGCTCCCCGGCCCGAACCTCCTACGAGCAGTACTTC
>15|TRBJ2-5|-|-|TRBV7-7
CASSLVPQGWETQYF
TGTGCCAGCAGCTTAGTACCTCAGGGCTGGGAGACCCAGTACTTC
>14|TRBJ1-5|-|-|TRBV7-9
CASSYQGGNQPQHF
TGTGCCAGCAGCTATCAGGGAGGGAATCAGCCCCAGCATTTT
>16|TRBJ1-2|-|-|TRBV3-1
CASSQDLIATEEGYTF
TGTGCCAGCAGCCAAGATCTAATTGCCACAGAAGAAGGCTACACCTTC
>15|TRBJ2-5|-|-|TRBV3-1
CASSQDPGLQETQYF
TGTGCCAGCAGCCAAGATCCGGGGCTCCAAGAGACCCAGTACTTC
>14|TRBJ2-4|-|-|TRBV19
CASTGPSGEHIQYF
TGTGCCAGTACAGGCCCCTCCGGCGAGCACATTCAGTACTTC
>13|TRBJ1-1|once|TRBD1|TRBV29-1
CSAEGAMNTEAFF
TGCAGCGCCGAGGGGGCGATGAACACTGAAGCTTTCTTT
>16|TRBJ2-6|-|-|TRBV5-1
CASSWGQASGANVLTF
TGCGCCAGCAGTTGGGGGCAGGCGTCTGGGGCCAACGTCCTGACTTTC
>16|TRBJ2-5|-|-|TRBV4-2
CASSHSLSEGRETQYF
TGTGCCAGCAGCCACTCCCTTAGCGAAGGGAGGGAGACCCAGTACTTC
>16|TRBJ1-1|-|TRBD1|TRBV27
CASSLSRAGGAVEAFF
TGTGCCAGCAGTTTATCCCGCGCAGGGGGCGCGGTTGAAGCTTTCTTT
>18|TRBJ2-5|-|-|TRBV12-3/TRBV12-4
CASSLGKSGTAYQETQYF
TGTGCCAGCAGTTTAGGGAAAAGCGGGACAGCTTACCAAGAGACCCAGTACTTC
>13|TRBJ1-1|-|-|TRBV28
CASSFSTPVGAFF
TGTGCCAGCAGTTTCTCTACCCCTGTGGGAGCTTTCTTT
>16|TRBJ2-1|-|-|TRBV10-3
CAISEPGGPGGNEQFF
TGTGCCATCAGTGAGCCCGGGGGGCCCGGGGGCAATGAGCAGTTCTTC
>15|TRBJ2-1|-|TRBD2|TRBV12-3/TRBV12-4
CASSVGLAGGHEQFF
TGTGCCAGCAGCGTGGGACTAGCGGGAGGGCATGAGCAGTTCTTC
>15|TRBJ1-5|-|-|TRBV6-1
CASSPLGAVGQPQHF
TGTGCCAGCAGCCCTCTAGGAGCAGTGGGACAGCCCCAGCATTTT
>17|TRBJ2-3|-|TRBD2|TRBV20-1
CSASPTRGLAGTDTQYF
TGCAGTGCTAGCCCCACCCGGGGACTAGCGGGCACAGATACGCAGTATTTT
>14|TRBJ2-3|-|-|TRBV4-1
CASSQAPSTDTQYF
TGCGCCAGCAGCCAAGCCCCTAGCACAGATACGCAGTATTTT
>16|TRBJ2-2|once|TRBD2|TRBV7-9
CASSSVGGSYTGELFF
TGTGCCAGCAGCTCCGTGGGCGGGAGTTACACCGGGGAGCTGTTTTTT
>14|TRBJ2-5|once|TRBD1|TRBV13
CASSREGAGETQYF
TGTGCCAGCAGTCGTGAGGGGGCGGGAGAGACCCAGTACTTC
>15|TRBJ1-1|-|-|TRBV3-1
CASSQNRGMNTEAFF
TGTGCCAGCAGCCAAAATAGGGGTATGAACACTGAAGCTTTCTTT
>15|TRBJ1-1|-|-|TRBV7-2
CASSSTGGDGAEAFF
TGTGCCAGCAGTTCAACCGGGGGTGATGGCGCTGAAGCTTTCTTT
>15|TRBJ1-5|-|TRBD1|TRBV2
CASTRQGTSNQPQHF
TGTGCCAGCACCAGACAGGGGACGTCGAATCAGCCCCAGCATTTT
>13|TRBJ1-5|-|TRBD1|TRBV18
CASSTGDNQPQHF
TGTGCCAGCTCAACAGGGGACAATCAGCCCCAGCATTTT
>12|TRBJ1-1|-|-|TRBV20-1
CSARPGRLEAFF
TGCAGTGCTAGACCAGGGAGACTTGAAGCTTTCTTT
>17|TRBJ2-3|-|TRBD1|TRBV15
CATSQIRRTGTTDTQYF
TGTGCCACCAGCCAAATCCGACGGACAGGGACCACAGATACGCAGTATTTT
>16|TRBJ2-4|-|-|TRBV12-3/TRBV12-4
CASSLGEVGAKNIQYF
TGTGCCAGCAGTTTGGGGGAGGTCGGGGCCAAAAACATTCAGTACTTC
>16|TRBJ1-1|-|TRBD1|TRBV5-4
CASSRIGTGIYTEAFF
TGTGCCAGCAGCCGAATTGGGACAGGGATTTACACTGAAGCTTTCTTT
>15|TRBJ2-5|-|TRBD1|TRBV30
CAWSSGQGALETQYF
TGTGCCTGGAGCTCGGGGCAGGGGGCCCTGGAGACCCAGTACTTC
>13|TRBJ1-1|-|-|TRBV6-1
CASSESVGTEAFF
TGTGCCAGCAGTGAATCGGTTGGCACTGAAGCTTTCTTT
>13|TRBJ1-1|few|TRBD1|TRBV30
CAWSVQGSTEAFF
TGTGCCTGGAGTGTACAGGGGAGTACTGAAGCTTTCTTT
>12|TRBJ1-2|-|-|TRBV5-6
CASSRGQAGYTF
TGTGCCAGCAGCCGCGGACAAGCTGGCTACACCTTC
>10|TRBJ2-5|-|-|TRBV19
CASGRETQYF
TGTGCCAGTGGGCGGGAGACCCAGTACTTC
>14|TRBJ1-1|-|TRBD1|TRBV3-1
CASSQGQGKAEAFF
TGTGCCAGCAGCCAAGGACAGGGGAAGGCTGAAGCTTTCTTT
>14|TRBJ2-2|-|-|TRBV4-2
CASTPASVTGELFF
TGTGCCAGCACCCCGGCCTCGGTCACCGGGGAGCTGTTTTTT
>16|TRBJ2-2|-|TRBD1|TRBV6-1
CASRQGTGGGSGELFF
TGTGCCAGCAGGCAGGGGACAGGGGGTGGCTCCGGGGAGCTGTTTTTT
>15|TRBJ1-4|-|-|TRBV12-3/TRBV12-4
CASSLLQGSNEKLFF
TGTGCCAGCAGTTTACTCCAGGGATCTAATGAAAAACTGTTTTTT
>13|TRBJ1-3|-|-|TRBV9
CASSAHPGNTIYF
TGTGCCAGCAGCGCCCACCCCGGAAACACCATATATTTT
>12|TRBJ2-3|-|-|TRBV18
CASSPLGPKQYF
TGTGCCAGCTCACCACTGGGACCTAAGCAGTATTTT